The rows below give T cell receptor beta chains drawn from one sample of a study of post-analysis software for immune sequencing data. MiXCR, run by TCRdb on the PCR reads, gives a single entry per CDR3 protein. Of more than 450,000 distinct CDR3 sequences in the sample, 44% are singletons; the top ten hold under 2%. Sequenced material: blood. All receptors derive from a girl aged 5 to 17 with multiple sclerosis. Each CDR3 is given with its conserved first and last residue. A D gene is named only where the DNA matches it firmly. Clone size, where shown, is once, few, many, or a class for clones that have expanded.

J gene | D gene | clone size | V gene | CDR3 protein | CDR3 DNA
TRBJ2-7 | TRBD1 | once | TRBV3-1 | CASSLQGSYSYEQYF | TGTGCCAGCAGCCTACAGGGGAGTTATTCCTACGAGCAGTACTTC
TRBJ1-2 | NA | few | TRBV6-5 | CASSDRDITNYGYTF | TGTGCCAGCAGCGACCGGGACATCACTAACTATGGCTACACCTTC
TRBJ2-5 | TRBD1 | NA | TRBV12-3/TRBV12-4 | CASTHGQVKETQYF | TGTGCCAGCACTCACGGACAGGTGAAAGAGACCCAGTACTTC
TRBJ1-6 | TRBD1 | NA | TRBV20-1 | CSARDEVTGANSPLHF | TGCAGTGCTAGAGATGAAGTGACAGGGGCGAATTCACCCCTCCACTTT
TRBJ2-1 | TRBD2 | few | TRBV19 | CASRRDSAGDEQFF | TGTGCCAGTAGACGGGACTCCGCGGGGGATGAGCAGTTCTTC
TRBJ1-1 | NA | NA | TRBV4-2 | CASSQDLRGDTEAFF | TGTGCCAGCAGCCAAGATCTCCGGGGGGACACTGAAGCTTTCTTT
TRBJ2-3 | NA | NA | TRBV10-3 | CAISDPTDTQYF | TGTGCCATCAGTGACCCCACAGATACGCAGTATTTT
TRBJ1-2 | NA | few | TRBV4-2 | CASKRTDGYGYTF | TGTGCCAGCAAGAGGACAGATGGCTATGGCTACACCTTC
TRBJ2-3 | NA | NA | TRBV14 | CASSQDRGDTQYF | TGTGCCAGCAGCCAAGACAGGGGAGATACGCAGTATTTT
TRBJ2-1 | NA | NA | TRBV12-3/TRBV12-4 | CASSTRDHEQFF | TGTGCCAGCAGTACCAGGGACCATGAGCAGTTCTTC
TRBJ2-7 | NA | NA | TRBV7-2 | CASSFGQYYEQYF | TGTGCCAGCAGTTTCGGACAGTACTACGAGCAGTACTTC
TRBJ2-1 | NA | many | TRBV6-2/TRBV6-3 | CASSPFRFEQFF | TGTGCCAGCAGCCCCTTTCGGTTCGAGCAGTTCTTC
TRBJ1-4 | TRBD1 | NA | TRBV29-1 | CSAQTGGDEKLFF | TGCAGCGCGCAGACAGGGGGGGATGAAAAACTGTTTTTT
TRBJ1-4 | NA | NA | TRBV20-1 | CSALQGSTNEKLFF | TGCAGTGCCCTTCAAGGTTCCACTAATGAAAAACTGTTTTTT
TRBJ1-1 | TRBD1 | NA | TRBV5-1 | CASSLGGQSSLAFF | TGCGCCAGCAGCTTGGGGGGACAGTCTTCGTTAGCTTTCTTT
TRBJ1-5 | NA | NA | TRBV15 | CATSREGANSNQPQHF | TGTGCCACCAGCAGAGAGGGGGCCAATAGCAATCAGCCCCAGCATTTT
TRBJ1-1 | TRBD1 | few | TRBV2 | CASTRDRMNTEAFF | TGTGCCAGCACCCGGGACAGGATGAACACTGAAGCTTTCTTT
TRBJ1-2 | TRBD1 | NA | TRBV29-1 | CSVQGVYGYTF | TGCAGCGTTCAGGGGGTCTATGGCTACACCTTC
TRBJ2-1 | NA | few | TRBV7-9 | CASSLNRAMHNEQFF | TGTGCCAGCAGCTTGAACAGGGCGATGCACAATGAGCAGTTCTTC
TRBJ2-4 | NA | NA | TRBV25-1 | CASSEWIGDKNIQYF | TGTGCCAGCAGTGAATGGATCGGGGACAAAAACATTCAGTACTTC
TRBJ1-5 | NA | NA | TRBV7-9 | CASSLVGGGQPQHF | TGTGCCAGCAGCTTAGTTGGGGGCGGCCAGCCCCAGCATTTT
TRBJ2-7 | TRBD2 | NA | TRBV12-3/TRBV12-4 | CASSFRASGTYEQYF | TGTGCCAGCAGTTTTAGGGCTAGCGGAACCTACGAGCAGTACTTC
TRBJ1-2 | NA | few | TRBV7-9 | CASSRDTQNYGYTF | TGTGCCAGCAGCCGGGACACACAGAACTATGGCTACACCTTC
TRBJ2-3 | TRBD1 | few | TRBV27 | CASRTDRGTTQYF | TGTGCCAGCAGGACCGACAGGGGAACTACGCAGTATTTT
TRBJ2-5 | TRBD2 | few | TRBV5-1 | CASSSGGGETQYF | TGCGCCAGCAGCTCGGGGGGGGGAGAGACCCAGTACTTC
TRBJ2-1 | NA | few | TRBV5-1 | CASSLAETFRVNEQFF | TGCGCCAGCAGCTTGGCAGAAACCTTTAGGGTGAATGAGCAGTTCTTC
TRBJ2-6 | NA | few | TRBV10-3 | CAIRPGAGANVLTF | TGTGCCATCAGGCCAGGGGCCGGGGCCAACGTCCTGACTTTC